The following is a TCR beta chain sequence with its context. These data belong to a study of shared clonotypes between healthy human individuals. Study as a whole: A couple of women and a few men aged 18 to 49 made up the donors.

The ends were cut back, 9 bases at V and 0 bases at J, with 8 bases in the middle. Germline CDR1 is LNHDA and CDR2 is SQIVND (reference sequence). This CDR3 spans 13 amino acids. Sequencing used immunoSEQ multiplex PCR; TCRdb keeps in-frame clones, though not all of them. The data contain fewer than 550,000 clones, nearly 80% of them singletons. The study drew its donors from healthy HIV-negative adults without recent acute infections or vaccinations. Donors comprised only Caucasian adults living in Nashville, Tennessee. With unsorted samples, genomic DNA was obtained from about 90 million PBMCs. The chain is built from TRBV19 and TRBJ2-2, with a weak D call TRBD1 (6 bases). The sequencing input was PBMCs. This clonotype was obtained from a woman in her forties in good health. Some clones in this sample may be carry-over from other donors' samples. CDR3 sequence (DNA): TGTGCCAGCAAGGGGGCGAACACCGGGGAGCTGTTTTTT. It yields the protein CASKGANTGELFF.